The clone carrying this T cell receptor beta chain showed up many times. The CDR3 has 13 residues. Trimming at V came to 5 bases and at J to 8 bases, leaving 7 bases not matched to a gene. The V gene's germline CDR1 is MDHEN and CDR2 SYDVKM. Time point reported: persistent/refractory GD, antithyroid drugs over 5 years with positive TRAb. Isolated PBMC RNA provided the starting material for the TCR library. The source of the sample is a study of regulatory T cells in long-lasting Graves disease. Through Arm-PCR of CDR3 regions and iRepertoire HTBI primers, TCR beta libraries were built. TCRdb re-called the multiplex PCR reads with MiXCR, one entry per CDR3 protein. Here the sample spans 300,000 to 400,000 distinct CDR3 sequences, around 20% being singletons.

This clonotype was sampled from a female donor with Graves disease. This chain connects TRBV28 to TRBJ1-2, with TRBD1 identical over 8 bases. This material consisted of peripheral blood mononuclear cells (PBMCs), taken when the disease was refractory, from a patient treated with antithyroid drugs. The DNA of the CDR3 is TGTGCCAGCAGTGGTCAGGGGGCAGAGGGCTACACCTTC. This gives the protein CASSGQGAEGYTF.